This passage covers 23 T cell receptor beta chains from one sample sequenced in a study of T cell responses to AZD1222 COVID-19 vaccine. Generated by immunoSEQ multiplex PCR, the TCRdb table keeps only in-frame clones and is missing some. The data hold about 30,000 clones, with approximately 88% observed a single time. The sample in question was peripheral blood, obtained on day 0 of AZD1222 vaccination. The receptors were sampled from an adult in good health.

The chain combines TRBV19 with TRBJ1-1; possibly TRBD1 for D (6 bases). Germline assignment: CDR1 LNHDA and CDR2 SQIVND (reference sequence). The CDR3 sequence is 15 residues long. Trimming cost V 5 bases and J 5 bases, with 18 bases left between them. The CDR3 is CASSPGNRVRTEAFF. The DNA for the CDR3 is TGTGCCAGTAGTCCGGGAAACAGGGTTCGGACTGAAGCTTTCTTT.

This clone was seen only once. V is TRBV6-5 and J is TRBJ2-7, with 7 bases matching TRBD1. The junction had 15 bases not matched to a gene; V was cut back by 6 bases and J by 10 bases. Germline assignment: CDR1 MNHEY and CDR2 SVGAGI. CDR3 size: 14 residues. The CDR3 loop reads CASSPRGRGIEQYF. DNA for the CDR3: TGTGCCAGCAGCCCCCGGGGCAGGGGGATCGAACAGTACTTC.

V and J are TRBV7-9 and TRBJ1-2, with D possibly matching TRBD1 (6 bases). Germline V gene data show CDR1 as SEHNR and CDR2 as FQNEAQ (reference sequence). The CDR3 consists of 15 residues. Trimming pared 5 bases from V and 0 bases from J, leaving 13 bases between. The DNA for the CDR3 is TGTGCCAGCAGCCCCACGGGACAACCTAACTATGGCTACACCTTC. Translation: CASSPTGQPNYGYTF.

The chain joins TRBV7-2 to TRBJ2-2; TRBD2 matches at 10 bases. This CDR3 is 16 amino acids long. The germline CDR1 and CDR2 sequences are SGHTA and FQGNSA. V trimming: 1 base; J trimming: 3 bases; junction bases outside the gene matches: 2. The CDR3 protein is CASSLVLAGDTGELFF. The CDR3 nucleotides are TGTGCCAGCAGCTTAGTCCTAGCGGGAGACACCGGGGAGCTGTTTTTT.

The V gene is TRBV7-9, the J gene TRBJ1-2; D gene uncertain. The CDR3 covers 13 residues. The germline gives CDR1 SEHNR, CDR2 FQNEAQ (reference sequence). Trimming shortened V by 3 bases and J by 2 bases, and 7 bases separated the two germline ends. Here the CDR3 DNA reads TGTGCCAGCAGCTTGGGAGAAAACTATGGCTACACCTTC. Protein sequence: CASSLGENYGYTF.

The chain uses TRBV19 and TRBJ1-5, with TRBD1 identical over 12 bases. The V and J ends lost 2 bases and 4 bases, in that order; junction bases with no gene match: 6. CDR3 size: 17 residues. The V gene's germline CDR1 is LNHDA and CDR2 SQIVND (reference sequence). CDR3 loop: CASSIQGQGAVNQPQHF. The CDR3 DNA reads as TGTGCCAGTAGTATACAGGGACAGGGGGCCGTAAATCAGCCCCAGCATTTT. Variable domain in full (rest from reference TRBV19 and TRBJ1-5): DGGITQSPKYLFRKEGQNVTLSCEQNLNHDAMYWYRQDPGQGLRLIYYSQIVNDFQKGDIAEGYSVSREKKESFPLTVTSAQKNPTAFYLCASSIQGQGAVNQPQHFGDGTRLSIL.

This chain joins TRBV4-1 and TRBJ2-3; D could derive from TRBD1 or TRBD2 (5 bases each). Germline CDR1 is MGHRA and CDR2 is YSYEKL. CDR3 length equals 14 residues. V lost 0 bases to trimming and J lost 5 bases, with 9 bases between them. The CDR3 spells CASSQERGQDTQYF. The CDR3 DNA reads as TGCGCCAGCAGCCAAGAGAGGGGCCAAGATACGCAGTATTTT.

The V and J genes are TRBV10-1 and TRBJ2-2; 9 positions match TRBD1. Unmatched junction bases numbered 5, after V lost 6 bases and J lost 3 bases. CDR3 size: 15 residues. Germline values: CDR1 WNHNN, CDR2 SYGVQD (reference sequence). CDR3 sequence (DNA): TGCGCCAGCAGCTTCACAGGGGGCGACACCGGGGAGCTGTTTTTT. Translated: CASSFTGGDTGELFF.

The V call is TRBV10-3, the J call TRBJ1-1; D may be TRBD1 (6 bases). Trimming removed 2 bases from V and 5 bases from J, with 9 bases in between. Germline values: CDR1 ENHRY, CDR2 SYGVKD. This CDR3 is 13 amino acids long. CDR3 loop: CAISERGMTEAFF. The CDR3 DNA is TGTGCCATCAGTGAGAGGGGGATGACTGAAGCTTTCTTT.

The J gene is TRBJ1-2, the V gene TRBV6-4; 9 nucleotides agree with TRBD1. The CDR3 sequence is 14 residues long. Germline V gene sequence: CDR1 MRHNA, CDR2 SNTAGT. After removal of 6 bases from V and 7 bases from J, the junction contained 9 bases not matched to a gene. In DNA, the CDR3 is TGTGCCAGCAGCCCAACAGGGGGCGCGGGTGGCTACACCTTC. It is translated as CASSPTGGAGGYTF.

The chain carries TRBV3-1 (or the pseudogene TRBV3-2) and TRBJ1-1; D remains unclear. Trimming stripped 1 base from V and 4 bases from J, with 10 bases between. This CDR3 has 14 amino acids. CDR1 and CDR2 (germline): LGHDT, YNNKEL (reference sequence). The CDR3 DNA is TGTGCCAGCAGCCAAGGGGTTGCAGCCACTGAAGCTTTCTTT. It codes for CASSQGVAATEAFF.

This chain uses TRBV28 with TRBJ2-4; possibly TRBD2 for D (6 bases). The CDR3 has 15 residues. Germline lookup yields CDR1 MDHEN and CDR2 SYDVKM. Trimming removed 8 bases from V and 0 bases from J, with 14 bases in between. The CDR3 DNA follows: TGTGCCAGCGGGGCGGGGAACATAGCCAAAAACATTCAGTACTTC. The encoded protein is CASGAGNIAKNIQYF.

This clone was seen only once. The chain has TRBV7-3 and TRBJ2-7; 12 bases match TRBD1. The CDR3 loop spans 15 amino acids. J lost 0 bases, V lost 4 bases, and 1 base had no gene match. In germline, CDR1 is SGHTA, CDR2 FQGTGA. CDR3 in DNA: TGTGCCAGCAGCTCGGGACAGGGGGCCTCCTACGAGCAGTACTTC. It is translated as CASSSGQGASYEQYF.

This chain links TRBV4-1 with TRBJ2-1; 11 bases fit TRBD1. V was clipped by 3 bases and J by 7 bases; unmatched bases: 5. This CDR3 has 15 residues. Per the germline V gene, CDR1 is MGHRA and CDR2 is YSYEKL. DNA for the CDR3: TGCGCCAGCAGCCACCCAGGGACAGGGGGGAATGAGCAGTTCTTC. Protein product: CASSHPGTGGNEQFF.

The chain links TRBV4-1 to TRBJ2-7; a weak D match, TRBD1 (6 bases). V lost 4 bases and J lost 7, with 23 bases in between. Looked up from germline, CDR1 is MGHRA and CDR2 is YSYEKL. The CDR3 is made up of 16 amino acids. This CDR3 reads CASSPLSGTTYVEQYF. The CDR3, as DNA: TGCGCCAGCAGCCCCCTCTCAGGGACAACCTACGTTGAGCAGTACTTC.

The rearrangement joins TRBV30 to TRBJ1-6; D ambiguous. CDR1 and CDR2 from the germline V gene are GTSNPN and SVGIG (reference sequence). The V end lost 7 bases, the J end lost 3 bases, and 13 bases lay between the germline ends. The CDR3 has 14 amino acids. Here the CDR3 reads CAYATGGYNSPLHF. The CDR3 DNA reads TGTGCCTACGCGACGGGTGGCTATAATTCACCCCTCCACTTT.

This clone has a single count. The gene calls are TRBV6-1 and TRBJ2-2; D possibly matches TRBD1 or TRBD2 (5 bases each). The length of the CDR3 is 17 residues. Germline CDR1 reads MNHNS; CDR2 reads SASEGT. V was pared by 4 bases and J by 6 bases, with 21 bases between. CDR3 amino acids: CASSARVGKKGSGELFF. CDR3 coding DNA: TGTGCCAGCAGTGCCCGGGTCGGGAAAAAGGGGTCCGGGGAGCTGTTTTTT.

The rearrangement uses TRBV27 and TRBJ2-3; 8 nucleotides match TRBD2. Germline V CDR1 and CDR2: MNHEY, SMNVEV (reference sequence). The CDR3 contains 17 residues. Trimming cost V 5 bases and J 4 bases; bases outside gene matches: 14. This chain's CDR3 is CASSTSGGPGPPDTQYF. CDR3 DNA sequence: TGTGCCAGCAGTACATCGGGGGGGCCGGGTCCCCCAGATACGCAGTATTTT.

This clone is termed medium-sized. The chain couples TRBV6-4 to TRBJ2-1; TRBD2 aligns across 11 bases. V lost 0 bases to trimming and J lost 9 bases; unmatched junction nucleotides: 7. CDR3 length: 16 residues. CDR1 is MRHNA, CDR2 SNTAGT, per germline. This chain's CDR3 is CASSDSSSGGAAEQFF. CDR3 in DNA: TGTGCCAGCAGTGACTCGAGTAGCGGGGGGGCTGCTGAGCAGTTCTTC.

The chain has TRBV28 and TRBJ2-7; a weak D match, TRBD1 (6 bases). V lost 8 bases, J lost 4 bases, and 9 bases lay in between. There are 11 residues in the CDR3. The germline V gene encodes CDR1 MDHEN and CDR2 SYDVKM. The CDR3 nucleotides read TGTGCCAGCCAACAGGGATACGAGCAGTACTTC. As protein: CASQQGYEQYF.

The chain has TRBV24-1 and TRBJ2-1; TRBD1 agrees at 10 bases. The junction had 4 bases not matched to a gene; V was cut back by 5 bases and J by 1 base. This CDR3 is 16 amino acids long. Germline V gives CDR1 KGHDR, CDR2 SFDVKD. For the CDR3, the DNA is TGTGCCACCAGTGGGACAGGGGGAACGTCCTACAATGAGCAGTTCTTC. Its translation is CATSGTGGTSYNEQFF.

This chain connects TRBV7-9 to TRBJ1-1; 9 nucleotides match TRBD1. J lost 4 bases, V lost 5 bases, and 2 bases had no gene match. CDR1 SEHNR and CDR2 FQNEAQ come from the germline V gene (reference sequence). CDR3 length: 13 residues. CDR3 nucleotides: TGTGCCAGCAGCCAGGACAGGGGCACTGAAGCTTTCTTT. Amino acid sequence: CASSQDRGTEAFF.

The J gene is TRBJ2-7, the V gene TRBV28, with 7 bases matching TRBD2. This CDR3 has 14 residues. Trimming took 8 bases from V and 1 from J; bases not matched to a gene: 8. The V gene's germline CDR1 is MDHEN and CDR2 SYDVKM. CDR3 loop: CASQRAGASYEQYF. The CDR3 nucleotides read TGTGCCAGCCAGCGGGCGGGAGCGTCCTACGAGCAGTACTTC. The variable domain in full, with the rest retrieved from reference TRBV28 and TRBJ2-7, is DVKVTQSSRYLVKRTGEKVFLECVQDMDHENMFWYRQDPGLGLRLIYFSYDVKMKEKGDIPEGYSVSREKKERFSLILESASTNQTSMYLCASQRAGASYEQYFGPGTRLTVT.